Listed below are T cell receptor beta chains from one sample, sequenced in a study of Ad26.COV2.S vaccination and SARS-CoV-2 variants. The repertoire was sequenced with immunoSEQ multiplex PCR; TCRdb's copy has only in-frame clones and lacks some. The sample lists over 300,000 clones, about four fifths occurring once. Sequencing was performed on peripheral blood, taken in a trial of Ad26.COV2.S vaccine versus placebo. All receptors derive from a person aged 18-65 years who received the Ad26.COV2.S COVID-19 vaccine or a placebo. Both conserved end residues are part of each CDR3. Each record gives: V gene, D gene, clone size, CDR3 length, J gene, CDR3 protein, CDR3 DNA. The D gene is left open where the match is weak. Some rows have no size entry. The others give once, few or many, or a class for an expanded clone.

v_gene: TRBV19; d_gene: TRBD1; abundance: NA; len: 13; j_gene: TRBJ1-2; CDR3aa: CASRTGGGYGYTF; CDR3nt: TGTGCCAGTAGAACAGGGGGCGGCTATGGCTACACCTTC
v_gene: TRBV20-1; d_gene: NA; abundance: once; len: 17; j_gene: TRBJ2-6; CDR3aa: CSASYGRFFSGANVLTF; CDR3nt: TGCAGTGCTAGTTATGGCAGATTCTTCTCTGGGGCCAACGTCCTGACTTTC
v_gene: TRBV7-2; d_gene: NA; abundance: NA; len: 16; j_gene: TRBJ2-1; CDR3aa: CASSLGLGPGHNEQFF; CDR3nt: TGTGCCAGCAGCTTAGGACTGGGCCCGGGGCACAATGAGCAGTTCTTC
v_gene: TRBV7-9; d_gene: NA; abundance: NA; len: 13; j_gene: TRBJ2-3; CDR3aa: CASSLAGSDTQYF; CDR3nt: TGTGCCAGCAGCTTAGCGGGTTCGGATACGCAGTATTTT
v_gene: TRBV29-1; d_gene: NA; abundance: NA; len: 12; j_gene: TRBJ2-7; CDR3aa: CSVIAQGYEQYF; CDR3nt: TGCAGCGTTATTGCACAGGGCTACGAGCAGTACTTC
v_gene: TRBV4-3; d_gene: NA; abundance: NA; len: 17; j_gene: TRBJ1-6; CDR3aa: CASSQDLVGRKNSPLHF; CDR3nt: TGCGCCAGCAGCCAAGATCTGGTAGGGAGGAAAAATTCACCCCTCCACTTT
v_gene: TRBV7-9; d_gene: NA; abundance: NA; len: 14; j_gene: TRBJ2-7; CDR3aa: CASTLSGGAYEQYF; CDR3nt: TGTGCCAGCACCCTTTCGGGGGGCGCGTACGAGCAGTACTTC
v_gene: TRBV30; d_gene: NA; abundance: NA; len: 17; j_gene: TRBJ1-2; CDR3aa: CAWSARVGMGPGYGYTF; CDR3nt: TGTGCCTGGAGTGCCCGGGTCGGGATGGGGCCGGGGTATGGCTACACCTTC
v_gene: TRBV5-1; d_gene: NA; abundance: NA; len: 12; j_gene: TRBJ2-5; CDR3aa: CASSLPEETQYF; CDR3nt: TGCGCCAGCAGCTTGCCCGAAGAGACCCAGTACTTC
v_gene: TRBV18; d_gene: NA; abundance: NA; len: 11; j_gene: TRBJ2-1; CDR3aa: CATGEGVEQFF; CDR3nt: TGTGCCACCGGAGAGGGAGTTGAGCAGTTCTTC
v_gene: TRBV4-2; d_gene: TRBD2; abundance: NA; len: 16; j_gene: TRBJ2-1; CDR3aa: CASSQVPRGGYNEQFF; CDR3nt: TGTGCCAGCAGCCAAGTCCCTAGGGGAGGGTACAATGAGCAGTTCTTC
v_gene: TRBV6-6; d_gene: NA; abundance: NA; len: 14; j_gene: TRBJ1-2; CDR3aa: CASSPSGQTYGYTF; CDR3nt: TGTGCCAGCAGCCCATCCGGACAGACCTATGGCTACACCTTC
v_gene: TRBV29-1; d_gene: NA; abundance: once; len: 14; j_gene: TRBJ2-4; CDR3aa: CSVTDSVAKNIQYF; CDR3nt: TGCAGCGTGACGGACAGCGTAGCCAAAAACATTCAGTACTTC
v_gene: TRBV10-3; d_gene: TRBD1; abundance: NA; len: 18; j_gene: TRBJ1-5; CDR3aa: CAISPGQGSIFPNQPQHF; CDR3nt: TGTGCCATCAGCCCCGGACAGGGTAGCATATTCCCCAATCAGCCCCAGCATTTT
v_gene: TRBV29-1; d_gene: NA; abundance: NA; len: 11; j_gene: TRBJ2-7; CDR3aa: CSVGRNYEQYF; CDR3nt: TGCAGCGTTGGCAGGAACTACGAGCAGTACTTC
v_gene: TRBV5-1; d_gene: NA; abundance: NA; len: 13; j_gene: TRBJ1-1; CDR3aa: CASSPQGNTEAFF; CDR3nt: TGCGCCAGCAGTCCCCAGGGGAACACTGAAGCTTTCTTT
v_gene: TRBV6-2/TRBV6-3; d_gene: TRBD1; abundance: NA; len: 14; j_gene: TRBJ2-7; CDR3aa: CASSQPGQGDEQYF; CDR3nt: TGTGCCAGCAGCCAGCCGGGACAGGGGGACGAGCAGTACTTC
v_gene: TRBV11-3; d_gene: NA; abundance: NA; len: 13; j_gene: TRBJ2-5; CDR3aa: CASSLDGRETQYF; CDR3nt: TGTGCCAGCAGCTTAGATGGGAGAGAGACCCAGTACTTC
v_gene: TRBV6-5; d_gene: NA; abundance: NA; len: 14; j_gene: TRBJ1-5; CDR3aa: CASSLSTQGPPQHF; CDR3nt: TGTGCCAGCAGCCTAAGTACCCAGGGGCCGCCCCAGCATTTT
v_gene: TRBV16; d_gene: NA; abundance: NA; len: 13; j_gene: TRBJ2-7; CDR3aa: CASSQARFREQYF; CDR3nt: TGTGCCAGCAGCCAAGCCCGTTTTCGGGAGCAGTACTTC
v_gene: TRBV29-1; d_gene: TRBD1; abundance: NA; len: 13; j_gene: TRBJ2-7; CDR3aa: CSVVGQGAGEQYF; CDR3nt: TGCAGCGTTGTTGGGCAGGGGGCCGGGGAGCAGTACTTC
v_gene: TRBV27; d_gene: NA; abundance: NA; len: 13; j_gene: TRBJ1-5; CDR3aa: CASSLGFDQPQHF; CDR3nt: TGTGCCAGCAGCCTTGGGTTCGATCAGCCCCAGCATTTT
v_gene: TRBV6-1; d_gene: NA; abundance: few; len: 17; j_gene: TRBJ1-1; CDR3aa: CASSETGPRAYDTEAFF; CDR3nt: TGTGCCAGCAGTGAAACCGGGCCCCGGGCTTACGACACTGAAGCTTTCTTT
v_gene: TRBV6-5; d_gene: NA; abundance: NA; len: 14; j_gene: TRBJ1-5; CDR3aa: CASNRQDSNQPQHF; CDR3nt: TGTGCCAGCAATCGACAGGATAGCAATCAGCCCCAGCATTTT
v_gene: TRBV5-4; d_gene: NA; abundance: NA; len: 14; j_gene: TRBJ2-4; CDR3aa: CASSLPEAKNIQYF; CDR3nt: TGTGCCAGCAGCTTGCCCGAGGCCAAAAACATTCAGTACTTC
v_gene: TRBV27; d_gene: TRBD1; abundance: NA; len: 15; j_gene: TRBJ2-7; CDR3aa: CASSLSGTGVGEQYF; CDR3nt: TGTGCCAGCAGTTTATCCGGGACAGGGGTAGGGGAGCAGTACTTC
v_gene: TRBV12-3/TRBV12-4; d_gene: NA; abundance: NA; len: 13; j_gene: TRBJ2-1; CDR3aa: CASSFDRYNEQFF; CDR3nt: TGTGCCAGCAGTTTCGACCGCTACAATGAGCAGTTCTTC
v_gene: TRBV30; d_gene: NA; abundance: NA; len: 11; j_gene: TRBJ1-1; CDR3aa: CAWKGNTEAFF; CDR3nt: TGTGCCTGGAAAGGAAACACTGAAGCTTTCTTT
v_gene: TRBV5-1; d_gene: NA; abundance: NA; len: 15; j_gene: TRBJ2-3; CDR3aa: CASSVGRSGTDTQYF; CDR3nt: TGCGCCAGCAGCGTGGGCCGGTCGGGCACAGATACGCAGTATTTT
v_gene: TRBV24-1; d_gene: NA; abundance: many; len: 14; j_gene: TRBJ2-2; CDR3aa: CATSDRGRIGELFF; CDR3nt: TGTGCCACCAGTGACCGGGGACGCATCGGGGAGCTGTTTTTT
v_gene: TRBV6-4; d_gene: NA; abundance: NA; len: 14; j_gene: TRBJ1-5; CDR3aa: CATGRGLGNQPQHF; CDR3nt: TGTGCCACCGGGAGGGGTCTTGGCAATCAGCCCCAGCATTTT
v_gene: TRBV27; d_gene: NA; abundance: NA; len: 13; j_gene: TRBJ1-5; CDR3aa: CASGPGLNQPQHF; CDR3nt: TGTGCCAGCGGACCGGGCCTCAATCAGCCCCAGCATTTT
v_gene: TRBV5-1; d_gene: NA; abundance: NA; len: 14; j_gene: TRBJ2-5; CDR3aa: CASSGVWGSETQYF; CDR3nt: TGCGCCAGCAGCGGGGTGTGGGGATCAGAGACCCAGTACTTC
v_gene: TRBV7-9; d_gene: NA; abundance: NA; len: 14; j_gene: TRBJ1-1; CDR3aa: CASSPLGGGPEAFF; CDR3nt: TGTGCCAGCAGCCCTCTGGGGGGGGGTCCTGAAGCTTTCTTT
v_gene: TRBV28; d_gene: NA; abundance: NA; len: 15; j_gene: TRBJ1-6; CDR3aa: CASGTPYSYNSPLHF; CDR3nt: TGTGCCAGCGGGACACCCTACTCCTATAATTCACCCCTCCACTTT
v_gene: TRBV5-6; d_gene: NA; abundance: NA; len: 13; j_gene: TRBJ1-2; CDR3aa: CASSLVGERGYTF; CDR3nt: TGTGCCAGCAGCTTGGTAGGGGAGCGAGGCTACACCTTC
v_gene: TRBV19; d_gene: NA; abundance: NA; len: 12; j_gene: TRBJ1-1; CDR3aa: CASSIETPEAFF; CDR3nt: TGTGCCAGTAGTATAGAGACGCCTGAAGCTTTCTTT
v_gene: TRBV5-1; d_gene: NA; abundance: NA; len: 14; j_gene: TRBJ2-3; CDR3aa: CASSLRGYTDTQYF; CDR3nt: TGCGCCAGCAGTTTGAGGGGATACACAGATACGCAGTATTTT
v_gene: TRBV7-6; d_gene: NA; abundance: once; len: 13; j_gene: TRBJ2-1; CDR3aa: CASSLGVPPLEFF; CDR3nt: TGTGCCAGCAGCTTAGGGGTGCCCCCCCTAGAGTTCTTC
v_gene: TRBV27; d_gene: NA; abundance: NA; len: 14; j_gene: TRBJ2-3; CDR3aa: CASSLLRYTDTQYF; CDR3nt: TGTGCCAGCAGTTTACTGCGGTACACAGATACGCAGTATTTT
v_gene: TRBV11-3; d_gene: NA; abundance: few; len: 15; j_gene: TRBJ2-7; CDR3aa: CASSARDSLSVEQYF; CDR3nt: TGTGCCAGCAGCGCGCGGGACTCCCTTTCGGTCGAGCAGTACTTC
v_gene: TRBV18; d_gene: TRBD2; abundance: NA; len: 15; j_gene: TRBJ2-5; CDR3aa: CASSRGSGGQETQYF; CDR3nt: TGTGCCAGCTCACGAGGTAGCGGGGGCCAAGAGACCCAGTACTTC
v_gene: TRBV19; d_gene: NA; abundance: NA; len: 14; j_gene: TRBJ2-5; CDR3aa: CASSAGTHSRTQYF; CDR3nt: TGTGCCAGTAGCGCGGGGACTCACTCTCGGACCCAGTACTTC
v_gene: TRBV19; d_gene: NA; abundance: NA; len: 13; j_gene: TRBJ2-5; CDR3aa: CASNSAGEETQYF; CDR3nt: TGTGCCAGTAATTCGGCAGGGGAAGAGACCCAGTACTTC